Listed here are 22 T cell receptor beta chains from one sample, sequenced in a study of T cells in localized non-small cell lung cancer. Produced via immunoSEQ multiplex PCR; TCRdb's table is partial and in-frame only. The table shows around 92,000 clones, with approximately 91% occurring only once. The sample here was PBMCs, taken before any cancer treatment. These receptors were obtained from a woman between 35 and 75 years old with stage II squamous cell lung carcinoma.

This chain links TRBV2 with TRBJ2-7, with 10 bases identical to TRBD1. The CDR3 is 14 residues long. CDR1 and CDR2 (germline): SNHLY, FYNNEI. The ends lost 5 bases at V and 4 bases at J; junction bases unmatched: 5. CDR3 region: CASSPTGGFYEQYF. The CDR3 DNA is TGTGCCAGCAGTCCGACAGGGGGCTTTTACGAGCAGTACTTC.

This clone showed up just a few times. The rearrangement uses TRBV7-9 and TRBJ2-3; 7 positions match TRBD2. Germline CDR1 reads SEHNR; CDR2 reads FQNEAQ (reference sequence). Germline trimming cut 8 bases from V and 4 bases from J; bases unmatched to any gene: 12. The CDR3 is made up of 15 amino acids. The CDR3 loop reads CASHMSGAGADTQYF. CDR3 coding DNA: TGTGCCAGCCACATGAGCGGGGCCGGTGCAGATACGCAGTATTTT.

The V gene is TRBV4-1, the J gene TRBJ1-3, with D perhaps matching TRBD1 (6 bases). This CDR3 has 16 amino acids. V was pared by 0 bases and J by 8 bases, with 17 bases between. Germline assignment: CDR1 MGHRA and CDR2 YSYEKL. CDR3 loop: CASSQDPTGPTDTIYF. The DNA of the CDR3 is TGCGCCAGCAGCCAAGATCCGACAGGCCCGACGGACACCATATATTTT.

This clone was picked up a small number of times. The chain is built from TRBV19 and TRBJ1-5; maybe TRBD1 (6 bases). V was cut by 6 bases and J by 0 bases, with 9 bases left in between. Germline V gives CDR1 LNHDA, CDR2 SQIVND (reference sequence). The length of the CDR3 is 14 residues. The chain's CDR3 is CASRRTVSNQPQHF. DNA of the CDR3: TGTGCCAGTAGGCGGACAGTTAGCAATCAGCCCCAGCATTTT.

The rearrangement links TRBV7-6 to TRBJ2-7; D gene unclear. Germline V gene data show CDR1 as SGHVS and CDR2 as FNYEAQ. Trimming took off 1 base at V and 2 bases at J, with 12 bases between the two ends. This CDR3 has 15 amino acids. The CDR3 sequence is CASSLEVSGAYEQYF. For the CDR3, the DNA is TGTGCCAGCAGCTTAGAGGTCTCCGGCGCCTACGAGCAGTACTTC.

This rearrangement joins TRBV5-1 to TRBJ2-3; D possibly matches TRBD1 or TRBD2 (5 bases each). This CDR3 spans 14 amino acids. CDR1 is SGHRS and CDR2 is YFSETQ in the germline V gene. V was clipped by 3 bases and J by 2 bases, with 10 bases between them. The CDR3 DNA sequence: TGCGCCAGCAGCTATACCGGGGCCACAGATACGCAGTATTTT. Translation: CASSYTGATDTQYF.

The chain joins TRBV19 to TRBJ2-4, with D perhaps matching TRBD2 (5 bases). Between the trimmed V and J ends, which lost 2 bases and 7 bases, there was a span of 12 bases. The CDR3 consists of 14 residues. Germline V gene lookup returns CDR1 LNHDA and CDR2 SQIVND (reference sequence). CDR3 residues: CASSIRGPGNIQYF. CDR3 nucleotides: TGTGCCAGTAGTATAAGAGGGCCGGGGAACATTCAGTACTTC.

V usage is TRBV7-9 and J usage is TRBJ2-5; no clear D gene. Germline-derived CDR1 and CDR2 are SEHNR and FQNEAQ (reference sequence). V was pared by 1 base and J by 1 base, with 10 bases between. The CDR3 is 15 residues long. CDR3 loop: CASSLGSLVQETQYF. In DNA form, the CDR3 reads TGTGCCAGCAGCTTAGGTTCTTTGGTCCAAGAGACCCAGTACTTC.

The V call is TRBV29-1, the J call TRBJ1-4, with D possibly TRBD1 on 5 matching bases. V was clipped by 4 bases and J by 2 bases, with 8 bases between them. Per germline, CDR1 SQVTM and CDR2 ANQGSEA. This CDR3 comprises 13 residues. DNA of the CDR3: TGCAGCGTTGCGACAGCCACTAATGAAAAACTGTTTTTT. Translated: CSVATATNEKLFF.

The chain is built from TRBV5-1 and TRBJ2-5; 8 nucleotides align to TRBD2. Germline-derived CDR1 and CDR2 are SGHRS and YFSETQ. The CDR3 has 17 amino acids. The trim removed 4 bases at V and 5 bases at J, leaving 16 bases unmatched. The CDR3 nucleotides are TGCGCCAGCAGCCCATTCCCTCGCACGGGAGGGCCGGAGACCCAGTACTTC. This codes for CASSPFPRTGGPETQYF.

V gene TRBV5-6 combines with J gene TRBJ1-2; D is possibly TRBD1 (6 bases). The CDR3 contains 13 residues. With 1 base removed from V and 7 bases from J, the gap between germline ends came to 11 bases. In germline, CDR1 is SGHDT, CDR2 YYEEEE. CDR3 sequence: CASSLTGTTGYTF. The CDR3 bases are TGTGCCAGCAGCTTGACAGGGACCACTGGCTACACCTTC.

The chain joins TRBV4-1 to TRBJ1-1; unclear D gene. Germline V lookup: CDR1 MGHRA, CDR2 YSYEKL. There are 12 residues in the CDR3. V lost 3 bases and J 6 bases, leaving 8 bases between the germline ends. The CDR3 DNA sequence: TGCGCCAGCAGCCATGCCCCTCCTGAAGCTTTCTTT. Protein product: CASSHAPPEAFF.

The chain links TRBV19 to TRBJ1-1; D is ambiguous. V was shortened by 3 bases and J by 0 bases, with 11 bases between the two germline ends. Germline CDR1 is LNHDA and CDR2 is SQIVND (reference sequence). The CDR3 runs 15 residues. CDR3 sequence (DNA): TGTGCCAGTAGTATGACGACAATCGTGAACACTGAAGCTTTCTTT. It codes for CASSMTTIVNTEAFF.

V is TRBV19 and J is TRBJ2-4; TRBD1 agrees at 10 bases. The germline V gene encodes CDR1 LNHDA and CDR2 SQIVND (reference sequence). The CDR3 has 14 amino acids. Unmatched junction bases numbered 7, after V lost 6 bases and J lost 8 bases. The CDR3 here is CASRTGTGVDIQYF. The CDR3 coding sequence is TGTGCCAGTAGGACAGGGACAGGGGTCGACATTCAGTACTTC.

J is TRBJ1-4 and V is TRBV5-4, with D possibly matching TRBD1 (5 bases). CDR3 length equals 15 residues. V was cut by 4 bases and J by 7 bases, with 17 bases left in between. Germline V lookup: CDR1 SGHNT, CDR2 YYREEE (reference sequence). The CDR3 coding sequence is TGTGCCAGCAGCCTACTTCCGGGGACGGGTGAAAAACTGTTTTTT. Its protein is CASSLLPGTGEKLFF.

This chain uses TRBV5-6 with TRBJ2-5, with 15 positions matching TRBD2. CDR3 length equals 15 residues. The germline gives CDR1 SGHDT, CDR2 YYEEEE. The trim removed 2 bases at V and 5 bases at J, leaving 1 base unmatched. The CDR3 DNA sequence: TGTGCCAGCAGCTTAGGGACTAGCGGGGGGGAGACCCAGTACTTC. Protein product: CASSLGTSGGETQYF. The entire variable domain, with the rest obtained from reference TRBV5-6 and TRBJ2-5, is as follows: DAGVTQSPTHLIKTRGQQVTLRCSPKSGHDTVSWYQQALGQGPQFIFQYYEEEERQRGNFPDRFSGHQFPNYSSELNVNALLLGDSALYLCASSLGTSGGETQYFGPGTRLLVL.

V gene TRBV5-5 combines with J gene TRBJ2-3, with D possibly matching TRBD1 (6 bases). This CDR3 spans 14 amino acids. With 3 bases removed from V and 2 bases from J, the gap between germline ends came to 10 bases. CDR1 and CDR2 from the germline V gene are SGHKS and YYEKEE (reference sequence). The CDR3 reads CASSYRVLTDTQYF. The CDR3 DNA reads TGTGCCAGCAGCTACAGGGTACTCACAGATACGCAGTATTTT.

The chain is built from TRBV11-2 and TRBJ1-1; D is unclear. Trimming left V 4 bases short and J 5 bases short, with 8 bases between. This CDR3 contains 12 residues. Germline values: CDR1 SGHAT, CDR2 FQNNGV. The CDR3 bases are TGTGCCAGCAGCTACAGAAGGACTGAAGCTTTCTTT. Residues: CASSYRRTEAFF.

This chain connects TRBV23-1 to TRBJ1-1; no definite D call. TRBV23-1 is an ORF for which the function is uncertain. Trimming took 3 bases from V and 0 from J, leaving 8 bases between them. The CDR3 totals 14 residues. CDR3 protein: CASSQPDLNTEAFF. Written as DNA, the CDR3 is TGCGCCAGCAGTCAGCCAGACCTGAACACTGAAGCTTTCTTT.

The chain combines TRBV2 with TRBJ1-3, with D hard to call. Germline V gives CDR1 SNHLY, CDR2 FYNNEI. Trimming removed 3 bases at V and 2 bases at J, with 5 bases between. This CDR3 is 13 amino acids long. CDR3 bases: TGTGCCAGCAGTGAGGGCCCTGGAAACACCATATATTTT. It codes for CASSEGPGNTIYF.

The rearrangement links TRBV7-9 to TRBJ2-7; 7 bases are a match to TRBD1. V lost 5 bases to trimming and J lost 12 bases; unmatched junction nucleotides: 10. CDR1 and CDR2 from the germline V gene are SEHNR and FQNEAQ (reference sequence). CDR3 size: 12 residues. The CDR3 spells CASSVGDSGRYF. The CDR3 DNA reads TGTGCCAGCAGCGTTGGGGACAGCGGACGGTACTTC.

For the CDR3, the DNA is TGTGCCAGCAGCTTAGAGGGTATTTGGGGCTACACCTTC. This encodes CASSLEGIWGYTF. The chain carries TRBV7-9 and TRBJ1-2; D is ambiguous. CDR3 length: 13 amino acids. Germline CDR1 reads SEHNR; CDR2 reads FQNEAQ (reference sequence). V gave up 1 base and J gave up 8 bases, with 11 bases separating them.